The 17 T cell receptor beta chains below come from one sample, sequenced in a study of T cell clonotyping in hematopoietic cell transplantation. Here immunoSEQ multiplex PCR was the method, and the copy in TCRdb shows in-frame clones only, minus some. The sample comprises under 14,000 clones, roughly 89% of which are singletons, and under 50% rests with the top ten. The starting material was PBMCs, obtained 180 days after allogeneic stem cell transplant. Every receptor here comes from a male patient between 55 and 70 years old who had an allogeneic stem cell transplant from an unrelated donor, so the T cells may come from the graft donor. Some clones in this sample may be carry-over from other donors' samples.

This chain connects TRBV13 to TRBJ2-5; D unresolved. This CDR3 comprises 11 residues. From germline, CDR1 is PRHDT and CDR2 FYEKMQ (reference sequence). V was trimmed by 5 bases and J by 1 base, leaving 2 bases between them. In DNA, the CDR3 is TGTGCCAGCAGCCGCCAAGAGACCCAGTACTTC. It yields the protein CASSRQETQYF.

The chain couples TRBV7-8 to TRBJ1-3; D remains unclear. The CDR3 contains 14 residues. Germline values: CDR1 SGHVS, CDR2 FQNEAQ. With 0 bases removed from V and 2 bases from J, the gap between germline ends came to 5 bases. CDR3 bases: TGTGCCAGCAGCTTAGCAGGGACTGGAAACACCATATATTTT. This translates into CASSLAGTGNTIYF. The variable domain in full, with the rest retrieved from reference TRBV7-8 and TRBJ1-3, is GAGVSQSPRYKVAKRGQDVALRCDPISGHVSLFWYQQALGQGPEFLTYFQNEAQLDKSGLPSDRFFAERPEGSVSTLKIQRTQQEDSAVYLCASSLAGTGNTIYFGEGSWLTVV.

The V and J genes are TRBV19 and TRBJ1-2; 7 bases align to TRBD1. The ends lost 6 bases at V and 2 bases at J; junction bases unmatched: 3. The CDR3 runs to 13 residues. The germline V gene encodes CDR1 LNHDA and CDR2 SQIVND (reference sequence). The CDR3 is CASRPQGNYGYTF. The CDR3 nucleotides read TGTGCCAGTAGGCCACAGGGGAACTATGGCTACACCTTC.

The rearrangement joins TRBV19 to TRBJ2-7; D may correspond to TRBD1 or TRBD2 (5 bases each). The CDR3 covers 17 residues. Germline V gene sequence: CDR1 LNHDA, CDR2 SQIVND (reference sequence). The V end lost 4 bases, the J end lost 2 bases, and 21 bases lay between the germline ends. This CDR3 is CASSSTSSGTGTYEQYF. CDR3 bases: TGTGCCAGTAGTAGCACATCCTCCGGGACCGGTACCTACGAGCAGTACTTC.

The J gene is TRBJ2-3, the V gene TRBV11-2; 7 positions agree with TRBD1. Germline-derived CDR1 and CDR2 are SGHAT and FQNNGV. J gave up 4 bases and V 0 bases, and 10 bases lay outside the gene matches. There are 17 residues in the CDR3. CDR3 region: CASSLEHNRGLADTQYF. CDR3 sequence (DNA): TGTGCCAGCAGCTTAGAGCACAACAGGGGTCTCGCAGATACGCAGTATTTT.

The V gene is TRBV18, the J gene TRBJ2-3; 8 bases match TRBD2. CDR3 length: 14 amino acids. Germline trimming cut 3 bases from V and 6 bases from J; bases unmatched to any gene: 5. Germline CDR1 reads KGHSH; CDR2 reads LQKENI. DNA of the CDR3: TGTGCCAGCTCACCGGGGGCTAGCGGGGATACGCAGTATTTT. Protein sequence: CASSPGASGDTQYF.

In the case of this clone: Mismatch with germline at one junction end may stem from a read error. The V call is TRBV19, the J call TRBJ1-6; TRBD1 matches at 9 bases. Germline assignment: CDR1 LNHDA and CDR2 SQIVND (reference sequence). The CDR3 has 15 amino acids. In DNA form, the CDR3 reads TGTGCCAGTAGAACCGGGACAGGGTATAACTCACCCCTCCACTTT. Translation: CASRTGTGYNSPLHF. The full variable domain, its missing parts supplied by reference TRBV19 and TRBJ1-6, is DGGITQSPKYLFRKEGQNVTLSCEQNLNHDAMYWYRQDPGQGLRLIYYSQIVNDFQKGDIAEGYSVSREKKESFPLTVTSAQKNPTAFYLCASRTGTGYNSPLHFGNGTRLTVT.

By sample share, this clone is large. The genes are TRBV11-2 and TRBJ1-1; D not resolved. CDR1 and CDR2 (germline): SGHAT, FQNNGV. This CDR3 comprises 15 residues. The ends were cut back, 3 bases at V and 0 bases at J, with 11 bases in the middle. CDR3 DNA: TGTGCCAGCAGCTTCCGCGTCCGGGTGAACACTGAAGCTTTCTTT. Translated, it gives CASSFRVRVNTEAFF.

J is TRBJ2-2 and V is TRBV6-5, with D possibly matching TRBD1 (5 bases). The V gene's germline CDR1 is MNHEY and CDR2 SVGAGI. There are 12 residues in the CDR3. V was pared by 5 bases and J by 6 bases, with 7 bases between. The CDR3 bases are TGTGCCAGCAGTAAGGGGCCCGGGGAGCTGTTTTTT. Amino acid sequence: CASSKGPGELFF.

The rearrangement joins TRBV5-4 to TRBJ2-2; 7 positions agree with TRBD2. The CDR3 covers 16 residues. Germline V gives CDR1 SGHNT, CDR2 YYREEE (reference sequence). The junction had 8 bases not matched to a gene; V was cut back by 2 bases and J by 4 bases. The CDR3 DNA reads TGTGCCAGCAGCTTCGGCGGGGGAGAACTCACCGGGGAGCTGTTTTTT. Protein: CASSFGGGELTGELFF.

This chain uses TRBV2 with TRBJ1-1; 7 positions match TRBD1. There are 14 residues in the CDR3. Trimming removed 3 bases from V and 4 bases from J; junction bases left unmatched: 5. CDR1 and CDR2 from the germline V gene are SNHLY and FYNNEI. CDR3 sequence: CASSEAGGSTEAFF. CDR3 bases: TGTGCCAGCAGTGAGGCAGGGGGAAGCACTGAAGCTTTCTTT.

In this sample, this clone turned up once. The V and J genes are TRBV5-1 and TRBJ2-2; D is unresolved. The CDR3 extends over 15 amino acids. V lost 0 bases and J lost 4, with 10 bases in between. CDR1 and CDR2 from the germline V gene are SGHRS and YFSETQ. CDR3 in DNA: TGCGCCAGCAGCTTGGAGCAAACTCGCACCGGGGAGCTGTTTTTT. Protein product: CASSLEQTRTGELFF.

The chain couples TRBV6-1 to TRBJ2-7, with D possibly matching TRBD1 (5 bases). V dropped 4 bases and J dropped 5 bases, with 9 bases sitting between them. From germline, CDR1 is MNHNS and CDR2 SASEGT. The CDR3 sequence is 12 residues long. For the CDR3, the DNA is TGTGCCAGCAGTGCCCAGGGCAACGAGCAGTACTTC. Translated: CASSAQGNEQYF.

The chain employs TRBV5-1 and TRBJ2-3; possible D gene TRBD2, 6 bases. Germline V lookup: CDR1 SGHRS, CDR2 YFSETQ. The CDR3 is 16 amino acids. V lost 0 bases and J lost 1, with 12 bases in between. CDR3 amino acids: CASSLGQRAGTDTQYF. DNA of the CDR3: TGCGCCAGCAGCTTGGGACAGCGGGCTGGCACAGATACGCAGTATTTT.

This clone appeared a few times. V usage is TRBV7-2 and J usage is TRBJ1-1; D not certain. CDR1 and CDR2 (germline): SGHTA, FQGNSA. With 8 bases removed from V and 4 bases from J, the gap between germline ends came to 14 bases. The CDR3 is 13 residues long. DNA of the CDR3: TGTGCCAGCGCCCCCTGGGGTCCCACTGAAGCTTTCTTT. Protein sequence: CASAPWGPTEAFF.

The chain joins TRBV7-3 to TRBJ2-3, with D perhaps matching TRBD2 (6 bases). CDR3 size: 14 residues. Trimming pared 4 bases from V and 6 bases from J, leaving 14 bases between. Per the germline V gene, CDR1 is SGHTA and CDR2 is FQGTGA. The CDR3 sequence is CASSSLGGGDTQYF. The CDR3 region has the DNA TGTGCCAGCAGCTCCCTGGGGGGTGGGGATACGCAGTATTTT.

The chain carries TRBV6-1 and TRBJ2-3; perhaps D is TRBD1 or TRBD2 (5 bases each). Between the trimmed V and J ends, which lost 5 bases and 4 bases, there was a span of 16 bases. The CDR3 is 15 amino acids. Per the germline V gene, CDR1 is MNHNS and CDR2 is SASEGT. The CDR3 protein is CASSSEVGEPDTQYF. As DNA, the CDR3 is TGTGCCAGCAGTTCCGAGGTGGGGGAGCCAGATACGCAGTATTTT.